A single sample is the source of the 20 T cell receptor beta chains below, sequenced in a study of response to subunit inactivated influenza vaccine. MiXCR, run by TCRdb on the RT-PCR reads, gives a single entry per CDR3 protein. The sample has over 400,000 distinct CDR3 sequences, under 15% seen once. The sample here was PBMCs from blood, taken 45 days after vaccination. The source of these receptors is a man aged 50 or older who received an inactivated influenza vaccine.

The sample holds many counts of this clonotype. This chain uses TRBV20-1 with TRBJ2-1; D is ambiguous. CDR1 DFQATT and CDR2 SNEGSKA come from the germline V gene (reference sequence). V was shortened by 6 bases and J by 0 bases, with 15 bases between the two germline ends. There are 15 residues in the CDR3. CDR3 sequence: CSAPSADDSYNEQFF. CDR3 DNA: TGCAGTGCGCCTTCTGCGGATGACTCCTACAATGAGCAGTTCTTC.

The CDR3 bases are TGCGCCAGCAGCCAAGAGGTGGGGTACGAGCAGTACTTC. Its translation: CASSQEVGYEQYF. This rearrangement joins TRBV4-3 to TRBJ2-7; D is unclear. V lost 0 bases, J lost 4 bases, and 7 bases lay in between. Germline V gives CDR1 LGHNA, CDR2 YSLEER. CDR3 size: 13 residues.

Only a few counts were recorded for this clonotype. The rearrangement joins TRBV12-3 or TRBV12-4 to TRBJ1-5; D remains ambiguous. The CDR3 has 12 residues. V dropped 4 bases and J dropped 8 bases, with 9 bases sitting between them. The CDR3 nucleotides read TGTGCCAGCAGTTACGACCCAAAGCCCCAGCATTTT. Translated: CASSYDPKPQHF.

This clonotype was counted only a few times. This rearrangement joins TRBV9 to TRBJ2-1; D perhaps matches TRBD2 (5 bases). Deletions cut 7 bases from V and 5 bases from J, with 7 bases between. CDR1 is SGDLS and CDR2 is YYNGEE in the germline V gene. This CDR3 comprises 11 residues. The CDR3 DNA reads TGTGCCAGCGCGCGGGACAATGAGCAGTTCTTC. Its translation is CASARDNEQFF.

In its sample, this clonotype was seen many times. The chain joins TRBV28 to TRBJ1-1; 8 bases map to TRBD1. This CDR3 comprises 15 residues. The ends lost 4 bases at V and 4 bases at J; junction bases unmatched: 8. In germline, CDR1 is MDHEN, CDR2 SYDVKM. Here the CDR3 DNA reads TGTGCCAGCAGTTCGCACAGGGGGTTGGGCACTGAAGCTTTCTTT. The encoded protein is CASSSHRGLGTEAFF.

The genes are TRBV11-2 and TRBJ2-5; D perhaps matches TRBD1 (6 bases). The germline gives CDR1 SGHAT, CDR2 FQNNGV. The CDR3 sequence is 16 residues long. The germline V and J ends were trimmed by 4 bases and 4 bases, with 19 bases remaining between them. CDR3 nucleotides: TGTGCCAGCAGCTATTGGGTCCTAGGGGGTCGAGAGACCCAGTACTTC. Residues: CASSYWVLGGRETQYF. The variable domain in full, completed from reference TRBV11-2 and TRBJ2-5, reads EAGVAQSPRYKIIEKRQSVAFWCNPISGHATLYWYQQILGQGPKLLIQFQNNGVVDDSQLPKDRFSAERLKGVDSTLKIQPAKLEDSAVYLCASSYWVLGGRETQYFGPGTRLLVL.

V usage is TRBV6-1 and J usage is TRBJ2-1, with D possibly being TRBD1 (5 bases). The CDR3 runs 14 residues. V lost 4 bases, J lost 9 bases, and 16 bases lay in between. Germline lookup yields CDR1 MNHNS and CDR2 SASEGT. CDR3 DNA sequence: TGTGCCAGCAGTGGGCTTACAGGTGTGTTTGAGCAGTTCTTC. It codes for CASSGLTGVFEQFF.

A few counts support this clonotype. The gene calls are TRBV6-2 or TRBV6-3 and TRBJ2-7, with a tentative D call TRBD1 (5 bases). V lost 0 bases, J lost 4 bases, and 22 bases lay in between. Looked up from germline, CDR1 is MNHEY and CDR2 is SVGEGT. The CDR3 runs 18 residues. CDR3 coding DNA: TGTGCCAGCAGTTACTCCCCAGGCACAGGACGGACGCTTTACGAGCAGTACTTC. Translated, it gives CASSYSPGTGRTLYEQYF.

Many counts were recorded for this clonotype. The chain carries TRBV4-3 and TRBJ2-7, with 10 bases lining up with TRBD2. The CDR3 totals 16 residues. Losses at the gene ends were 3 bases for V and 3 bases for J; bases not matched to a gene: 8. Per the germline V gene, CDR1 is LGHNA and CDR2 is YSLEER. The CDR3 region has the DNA TGCGCCAGCAGCCAGGCAGCGGGAGGGCATGTCTACGAGCAGTACTTC. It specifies CASSQAAGGHVYEQYF.

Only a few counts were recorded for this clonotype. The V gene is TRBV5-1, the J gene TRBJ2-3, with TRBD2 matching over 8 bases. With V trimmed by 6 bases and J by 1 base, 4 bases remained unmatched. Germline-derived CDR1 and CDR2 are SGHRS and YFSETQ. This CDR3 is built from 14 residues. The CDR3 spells CASIAGGGTDTQYF. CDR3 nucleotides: TGCGCCAGCATTGCGGGGGGCGGCACAGATACGCAGTATTTT.

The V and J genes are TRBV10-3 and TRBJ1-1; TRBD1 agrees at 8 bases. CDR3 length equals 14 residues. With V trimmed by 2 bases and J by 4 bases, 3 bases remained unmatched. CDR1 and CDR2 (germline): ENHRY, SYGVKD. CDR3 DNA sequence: TGTGCCATCAGTGAGGGACAGGGTTTCACTGAAGCTTTCTTT. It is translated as CAISEGQGFTEAFF.

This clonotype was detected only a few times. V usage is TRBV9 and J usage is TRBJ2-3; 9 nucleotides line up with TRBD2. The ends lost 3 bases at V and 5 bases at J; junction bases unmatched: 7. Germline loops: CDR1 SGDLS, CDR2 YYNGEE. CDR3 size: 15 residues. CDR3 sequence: CASSASGGMRDTQYF. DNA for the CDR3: TGTGCCAGCAGCGCGAGCGGGGGGATGAGAGATACGCAGTATTTT.

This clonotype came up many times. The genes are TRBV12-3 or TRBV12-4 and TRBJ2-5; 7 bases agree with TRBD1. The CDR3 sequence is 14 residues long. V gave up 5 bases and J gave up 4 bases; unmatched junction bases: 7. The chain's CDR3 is CASSARTGGETQYF. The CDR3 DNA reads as TGTGCCAGCAGTGCTCGGACAGGAGGAGAGACCCAGTACTTC.

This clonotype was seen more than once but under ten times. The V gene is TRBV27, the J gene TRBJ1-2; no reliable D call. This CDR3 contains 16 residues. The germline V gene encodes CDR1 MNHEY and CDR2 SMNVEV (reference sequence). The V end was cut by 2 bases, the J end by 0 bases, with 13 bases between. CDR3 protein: CASSLNSGTANYGYTF. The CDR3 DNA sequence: TGTGCCAGCAGTTTAAATTCAGGAACAGCTAACTATGGCTACACCTTC.

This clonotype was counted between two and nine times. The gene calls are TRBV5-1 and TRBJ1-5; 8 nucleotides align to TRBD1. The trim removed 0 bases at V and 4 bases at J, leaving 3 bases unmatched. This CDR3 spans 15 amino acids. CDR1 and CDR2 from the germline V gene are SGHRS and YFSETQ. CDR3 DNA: TGCGCCAGCAGCTTGGAGACAGGGGTGAATCAGCCCCAGCATTTT. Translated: CASSLETGVNQPQHF.

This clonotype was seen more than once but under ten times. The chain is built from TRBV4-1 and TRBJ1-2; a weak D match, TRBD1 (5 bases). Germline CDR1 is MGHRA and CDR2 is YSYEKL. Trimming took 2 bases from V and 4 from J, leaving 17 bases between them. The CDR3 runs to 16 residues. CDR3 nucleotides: TGCGCCAGCAGCCAATTTTCCACGGACAATCTCTATGGCTACACCTTC. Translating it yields CASSQFSTDNLYGYTF.

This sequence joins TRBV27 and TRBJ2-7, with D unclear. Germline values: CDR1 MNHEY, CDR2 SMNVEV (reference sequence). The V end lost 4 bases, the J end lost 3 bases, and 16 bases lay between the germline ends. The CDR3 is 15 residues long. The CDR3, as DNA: TGTGCCAGCAGTTCAACACCTTTTCCCCTCTACGAGCAGTACTTC. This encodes CASSSTPFPLYEQYF.

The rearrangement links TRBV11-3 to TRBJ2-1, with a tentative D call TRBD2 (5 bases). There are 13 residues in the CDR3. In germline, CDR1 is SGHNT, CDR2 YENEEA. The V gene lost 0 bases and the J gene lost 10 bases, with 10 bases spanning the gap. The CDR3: CASSLDPLGEQFF. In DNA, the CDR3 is TGTGCCAGCAGCTTAGACCCACTAGGGGAGCAGTTCTTC.

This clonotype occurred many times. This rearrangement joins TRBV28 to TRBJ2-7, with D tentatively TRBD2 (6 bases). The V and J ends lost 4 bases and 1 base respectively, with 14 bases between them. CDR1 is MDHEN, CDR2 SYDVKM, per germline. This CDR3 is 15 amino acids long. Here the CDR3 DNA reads TGTGCCAGCAGTTCTCCCGGGAGAAGGTCCTACGAGCAGTACTTC. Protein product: CASSSPGRRSYEQYF.

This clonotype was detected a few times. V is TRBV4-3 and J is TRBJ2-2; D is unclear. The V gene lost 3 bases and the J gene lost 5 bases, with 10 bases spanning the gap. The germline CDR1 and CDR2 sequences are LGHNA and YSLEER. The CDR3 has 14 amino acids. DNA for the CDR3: TGCGCCAGCAGCCACGGAATAGGGACCGGGGAGCTGTTTTTT. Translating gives CASSHGIGTGELFF.